This T cell receptor (beta chain) was obtained from a study of shared clonotypes between healthy human individuals. Study information: Sampling drew on donors who were a couple of women and three men aged 18 to 49. Overall study findings and caveats: Among non-shared clonotypes, generation probabilities were lower than among those shared by all four donors.

Germline V lookup: CDR1 MDHEN, CDR2 SYDVKM. This CDR3 contains 14 residues. The trim removed 3 bases at V and 4 bases at J, leaving 6 bases unmatched. The sample holds a few counts of this clone. What it binds is not known. Running of the assay took place at deep level. Original analysis: As immunoSEQ supplied junction-only sequences (without quality scores), filtering differed. Assay used: immunoSEQ multiplex PCR; TCRdb lists only in-frame clones, some missing. V and J calls and clone size are copied from that table; D and trimming were computed from the DNA. The repertoire consists of under 1,100,000 clones, with roughly 80% occurring once and the leading ten covering roughly 1.4%.

The V call is TRBV28, the J call TRBJ2-7; 7 bases are a match to TRBD1. This receptor was taken from a man aged 18 to 30 in good health. The sequenced sample was memory CD4+ T cells sorted from blood. The subset here: CD45RA-negative fraction. The CDR3 bases are TGTGCCAGCAGTTTCAATGACAGGGTGTACGAGCAGTACTTC. It is translated as CASSFNDRVYEQYF.